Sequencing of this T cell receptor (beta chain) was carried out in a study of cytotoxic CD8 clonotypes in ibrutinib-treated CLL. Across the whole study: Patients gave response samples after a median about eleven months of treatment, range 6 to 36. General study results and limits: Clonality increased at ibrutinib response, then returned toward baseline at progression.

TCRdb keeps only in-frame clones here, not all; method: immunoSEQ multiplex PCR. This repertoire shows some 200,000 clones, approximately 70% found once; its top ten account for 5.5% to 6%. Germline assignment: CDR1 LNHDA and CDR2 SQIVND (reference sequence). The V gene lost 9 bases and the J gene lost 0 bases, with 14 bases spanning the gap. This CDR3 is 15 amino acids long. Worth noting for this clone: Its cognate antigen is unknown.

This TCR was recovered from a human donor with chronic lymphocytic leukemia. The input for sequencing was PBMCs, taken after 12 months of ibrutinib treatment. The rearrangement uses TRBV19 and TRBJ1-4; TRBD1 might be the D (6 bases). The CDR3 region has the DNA TGTGCCAGCACCTTTGGGACACCAACTAATGAAAAACTGTTTTTT. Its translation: CASTFGTPTNEKLFF. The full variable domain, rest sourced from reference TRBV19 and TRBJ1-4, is DGGITQSPKYLFRKEGQNVTLSCEQNLNHDAMYWYRQDPGQGLRLIYYSQIVNDFQKGDIAEGYSVSREKKESFPLTVTSAQKNPTAFYLCASTFGTPTNEKLFFGSGTQLSVL.